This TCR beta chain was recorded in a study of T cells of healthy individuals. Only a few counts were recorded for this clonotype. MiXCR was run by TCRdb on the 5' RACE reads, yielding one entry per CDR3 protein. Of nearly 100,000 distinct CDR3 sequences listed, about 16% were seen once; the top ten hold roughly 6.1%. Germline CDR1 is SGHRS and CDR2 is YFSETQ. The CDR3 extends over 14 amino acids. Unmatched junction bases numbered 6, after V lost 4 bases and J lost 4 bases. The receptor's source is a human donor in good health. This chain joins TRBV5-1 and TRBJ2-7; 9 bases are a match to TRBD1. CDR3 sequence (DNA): TGCGCCAGCAGCCTGGGACAGGGTCTGTACGAGCAGTACTTC. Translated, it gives CASSLGQGLYEQYF.